The 19 T cell receptor beta chains presented below share a single source sample, sequenced in a study of blood T cell repertoires in COVID-19. Libraries were prepared by immunoSEQ multiplex PCR; TCRdb keeps only in-frame clonotypes and omits some of them. The sample lists 95,000 to 150,000 clones, around nine tenths seen once, with more than 0.9% in the top ten. Material for sequencing was peripheral blood. The receptors derive from a woman of 80 years or more with acute or convalescent COVID-19.

This clone was seen only once. The rearrangement joins TRBV5-6 to TRBJ1-3; TRBD1 aligns across 8 bases. V lost 0 bases to trimming and J lost 0 bases; unmatched junction nucleotides: 5. CDR3 length: 17 residues. Germline CDR1 reads SGHDT; CDR2 reads YYEEEE. In nucleotides, the CDR3 is TGTGCCAGCAGCTTGGGAGGGACAGGTCCCTCTGGAAACACCATATATTTT. This sequence encodes CASSLGGTGPSGNTIYF.

The chain has TRBV30 and TRBJ1-2; D is uncertain. From germline, CDR1 is GTSNPN and CDR2 SVGIG (reference sequence). Trimming removed 0 bases from V and 6 bases from J, with 11 bases in between. The CDR3 runs 13 residues. CDR3 in amino acids: CAWSVWASHGYTF. CDR3 in DNA: TGTGCCTGGAGTGTATGGGCCAGTCATGGCTACACCTTC.

The chain combines TRBV5-1 with TRBJ2-1, with TRBD1 identical over 7 bases. Looked up from germline, CDR1 is SGHRS and CDR2 is YFSETQ. This CDR3 has 13 amino acids. J lost 13 bases, V lost 4 bases, and 11 bases had no gene match. In DNA, the CDR3 is TGCGCCAGCAGCGTAGGCGAGGGGGCCCGCCAGTTCTTC. Translation: CASSVGEGARQFF.

The chain links TRBV2 to TRBJ1-1, with 7 bases that match TRBD1. CDR1 is SNHLY and CDR2 is FYNNEI in the germline V gene. The ends lost 4 bases at V and 4 bases at J; junction bases unmatched: 3. The CDR3 has 13 amino acids. The CDR3 DNA reads as TGTGCCAGCAGTGGACAGGGTCTCACTGAAGCTTTCTTT. Protein: CASSGQGLTEAFF.

CDR3 sequence reads: CASSSQGVNEQFF. In nucleotides, the CDR3 is TGTGCCAGCAGCTCACAGGGGGTGAATGAGCAGTTCTTC. The V call is TRBV7-3, the J call TRBJ2-1; TRBD1 matches at 8 bases. V gave up 4 bases and J gave up 7 bases; unmatched junction bases: 3. Germline V CDR1 and CDR2: SGHTA, FQGTGA. The CDR3 is 13 residues long.

This chain joins TRBV10-3 and TRBJ1-2, with D possibly matching TRBD1 (5 bases). V lost 0 bases, J lost 0 bases, and 11 bases lay in between. Germline CDR1 reads ENHRY; CDR2 reads SYGVKD. The CDR3 has 16 residues. The CDR3 spells CAISESWGLANYGYTF. The CDR3 DNA reads TGTGCCATCAGTGAGTCGTGGGGCCTAGCTAACTATGGCTACACCTTC.

J is TRBJ2-1 and V is TRBV5-4, with TRBD2 as a possible D gene (5 bases). The CDR3 loop spans 15 amino acids. Between the trimmed V and J ends, which lost 2 bases and 2 bases, there was a span of 11 bases. CDR1 and CDR2 (germline): SGHNT, YYREEE (reference sequence). CDR3 residues: CASSLGSEPYNEQFF. The CDR3 nucleotides read TGTGCCAGCAGCTTAGGGAGTGAACCCTACAATGAGCAGTTCTTC.

The genes are TRBV4-3 and TRBJ1-4, with D uncertain. This CDR3 is built from 17 residues. CDR1 is LGHNA, CDR2 YSLEER, per germline. V lost 0 bases to trimming and J lost 2 bases, with 13 bases between them. CDR3 region: CASSQDLVGRTNEKLFF. The DNA for the CDR3 is TGCGCCAGCAGCCAAGATTTGGTGGGGAGGACTAATGAAAAACTGTTTTTT.

The V call is TRBV11-2, the J call TRBJ2-7; no firm D call. The CDR3 covers 14 residues. The ends were cut back, 3 bases at V and 2 bases at J, with 11 bases in the middle. Germline CDR1 is SGHAT and CDR2 is FQNNGV. As DNA, the CDR3 is TGTGCCAGCAGCTTCACGGGTAGTACCTACGAGCAGTACTTC. It translates to CASSFTGSTYEQYF.

This clone has more than one count but fewer than ten. The chain uses TRBV15 and TRBJ1-5; weak D call: TRBD1 (5 bases). CDR1 LNHNV and CDR2 YYDKDF come from the germline V gene (reference sequence). The V gene lost 6 bases and the J gene lost 1 base, with 10 bases spanning the gap. The CDR3 has 14 amino acids. CDR3 in amino acids: CATRQALSNQPQHF. DNA for the CDR3: TGTGCCACCAGACAGGCCCTGAGCAATCAGCCCCAGCATTTT.

V gene TRBV3-1 (or the pseudogene TRBV3-2) combines with J gene TRBJ2-2; no definite D call. V lost 5 bases to trimming and J lost 1 base, with 11 bases between them. Germline V gene data show CDR1 as LGHDT and CDR2 as YNNKEL (reference sequence). CDR3 size: 15 residues. The CDR3 sequence: CASSSGFRNTGELFF. As DNA, the CDR3 is TGTGCCAGCAGCTCCGGGTTCCGGAACACCGGGGAGCTGTTTTTT.

The genes are TRBV13 and TRBJ2-2, with D tentatively TRBD2 (6 bases). The length of the CDR3 is 17 residues. Trimming stripped 1 base from V and 4 bases from J, with 16 bases between. The germline V gene encodes CDR1 PRHDT and CDR2 FYEKMQ (reference sequence). The CDR3 reads CASSLVAGQSGTGELFF. Here the CDR3 DNA reads TGTGCCAGCAGCTTAGTCGCGGGGCAGTCCGGCACCGGGGAGCTGTTTTTT. Full variable domain (rest looked up from reference TRBV13 and TRBJ2-2): AAGVIQSPRHLIKEKRETATLKCYPIPRHDTVYWYQQGPGQDPQFLISFYEKMQSDKGSIPDRFSAQQFSDYHSELNMSSLELGDSALYFCASSLVAGQSGTGELFFGEGSRLTVL.

This rearrangement joins TRBV23-1 to TRBJ2-2; TRBD2 is a possible D gene (5 bases). TRBV23-1 is noted as an ORF with a role that remains uncertain. Trimming cost V 0 bases and J 3 bases, with 14 bases left between them. The CDR3 loop spans 17 amino acids. The CDR3 here is CASSQSGVSGDTGELFF. In DNA form, the CDR3 reads TGCGCCAGCAGTCAATCTGGGGTAAGCGGCGACACCGGGGAGCTGTTTTTT.

CDR3 region: CASSLSTPGGTSYEQYF. The CDR3 DNA reads TGTGCCAGCAGTTTATCGACCCCAGGGGGGACCTCCTACGAGCAGTACTTC. V usage is TRBV27 and J usage is TRBJ2-7; the D gene is possibly TRBD1 (7 bases). The CDR3 has 17 residues. From germline, CDR1 is MNHEY and CDR2 SMNVEV (reference sequence). V shed 0 bases and J shed 0 bases, with 15 bases lying between them.

The J gene is TRBJ2-7, the V gene TRBV9, with TRBD2 matching over 9 bases. After removal of 4 bases from V and 2 bases from J, the junction contained 4 bases not matched to a gene. CDR1 SGDLS and CDR2 YYNGEE come from the germline V gene. The length of the CDR3 is 14 residues. The CDR3 region is CASSTLAGTYEQYF. The DNA of the CDR3 is TGTGCCAGCAGCACTCTAGCGGGAACCTACGAGCAGTACTTC.

The gene calls are TRBV9 and TRBJ2-1; 8 nucleotides match TRBD2. The CDR3 length is 16 residues. Germline V gene data show CDR1 as SGDLS and CDR2 as YYNGEE. Losses at the gene ends were 0 bases for V and 2 bases for J; bases not matched to a gene: 4. The CDR3 DNA is TGTGCCAGCAGCGTAGGTCAGCGGGAGACCTACAATGAGCAGTTCTTC. Amino acids: CASSVGQRETYNEQFF. The variable domain in full, completed from reference TRBV9 and TRBJ2-1, reads DSGVTQTPKHLITATGQRVTLRCSPRSGDLSVYWYQQSLDQGLQFLIQYYNGEERAKGNILERFSAQQFPDLHSELNLSSLELGDSALYFCASSVGQRETYNEQFFGPGTRLTVL.

The chain links TRBV2 to TRBJ1-3; D is uncertain. The germline V gene has CDR1 SNHLY and CDR2 FYNNEI. The CDR3 totals 11 residues. Trimming stripped 6 bases from V and 4 bases from J, with 4 bases between. CDR3 region: CASSQGNTIYF. For the CDR3, the DNA is TGTGCCAGCAGCCAGGGAAACACCATATATTTT.

The chain uses TRBV6-1 and TRBJ1-6, with 9 positions matching TRBD1. Germline V gene data show CDR1 as MNHNS and CDR2 as SASEGT. The CDR3 is made up of 18 amino acids. V lost 2 bases, J lost 2 bases, and 7 bases stayed unmatched. CDR3 amino acids: CASSERRTGGTYNSPLHF. Here the CDR3 DNA reads TGTGCCAGCAGTGAAAGGCGCACAGGGGGCACCTATAATTCACCCCTCCACTTT.

The rearrangement uses TRBV4-2 and TRBJ1-4; 9 bases fit TRBD1. Germline V gene lookup returns CDR1 LGHNA and CDR2 YNFKEQ. The CDR3 sequence is 16 residues long. Germline trimming cut 2 bases from V and 7 bases from J; bases unmatched to any gene: 8. Here the CDR3 reads CASSQPPGTGSEKLFF. The CDR3 DNA reads TGTGCCAGCAGCCAACCTCCGGGGACAGGGAGTGAAAAACTGTTTTTT.